This TCR beta chain was identified in a study of T-cell memory formation after mild COVID-19. Germline V CDR1 and CDR2: SGHTA, FQGNSA. There are 15 residues in the CDR3. The V end was cut by 5 bases, the J end by 3 bases, with 16 bases between. TCR alpha and TCR beta cDNA libraries with sample barcodes and UMIs came from 5'RACE using constant-segment primers. MiXCR was run by TCRdb on the 5' RACE reads, yielding one entry per CDR3 protein. The profile covers about 270,000 distinct CDR3 sequences, with roughly 17% appearing a single time and roughly 25% taken by the ten largest. The J gene is TRBJ2-5, the V gene TRBV7-2; a possible D gene is TRBD2 (5 bases). Sequencing was done on a sample of PBMCs or a T cell subset sorted from them (not recorded which). The clonotype was recovered from a man aged 18 to 30 who had mild COVID-19 (a few samples of this study predate the infection). Cell type and time point are not known. The CDR3 is CASSPVGAAEETQYF. The CDR3 DNA sequence: TGTGCCAGCAGCCCCGTGGGAGCTGCGGAAGAGACCCAGTACTTC.